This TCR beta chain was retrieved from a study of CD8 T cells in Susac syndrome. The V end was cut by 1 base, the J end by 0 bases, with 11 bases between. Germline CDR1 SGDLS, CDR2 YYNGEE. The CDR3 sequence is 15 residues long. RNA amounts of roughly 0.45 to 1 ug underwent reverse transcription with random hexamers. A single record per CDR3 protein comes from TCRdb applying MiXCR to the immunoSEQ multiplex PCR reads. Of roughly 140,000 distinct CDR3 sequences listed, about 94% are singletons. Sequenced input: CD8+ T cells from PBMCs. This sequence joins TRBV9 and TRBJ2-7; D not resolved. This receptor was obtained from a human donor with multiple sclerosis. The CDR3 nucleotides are TGTGCCAGCAGCGTAAGTAGTTCCCTCTCCTACGAGCAGTACTTC. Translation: CASSVSSSLSYEQYF.